The source of this T cell receptor (beta chain) is a study of blood T cell repertoires in COVID-19. Trimming pared 0 bases from V and 4 bases from J, leaving 9 bases between. There are 14 residues in the CDR3. Germline-derived CDR1 and CDR2 are MNHEY and SVGAGI. This clone was seen a few times. Measured with immunoSEQ multiplex PCR; TCRdb has only the in-frame clones, and not every one. The table lists just over 650,000 clones, 70% to 90% of them singletons, with around 0.3% in the top ten. The V gene is TRBV6-5, the J gene TRBJ1-2, with D uncertain. This receptor was taken from a woman younger than 35 with acute or convalescent COVID-19. The sequenced material came from peripheral blood. CDR3 bases: TGTGCCAGCAGTTACTCGCGGGAGTCCTATGGCTACACCTTC. It yields the protein CASSYSRESYGYTF.